This entry features one TCR beta chain sequence. The target antigen is unknown. These data are taken from a study of cytomegalovirus exposure and HLA in healthy donors. General observations from the study: Highest at DRB1 and lowest at HLA-C, TCR association rates differed among HLA loci in a later analysis. Later work associated roughly 17,000 TCR beta sequences with HLA alleles at 0.05 false discovery rate. It was only CMV serostatus that was available as immune exposure information.

V was clipped by 0 bases and J by 5 bases, with 20 bases between them. Per germline, CDR1 KGHSH and CDR2 LQKENI. CDR3 length: 18 amino acids. In the PCR, 60 Vbeta and 13 Jbeta primers were used. Some clones are missing from TCRdb's copy, which holds only in-frame ones; the method was immunoSEQ multiplex PCR. The sample holds around 49,000 clones, about 78% seen once. Material: PBMCs. The rearrangement links TRBV18 to TRBJ2-1, with D perhaps matching TRBD2 (6 bases). This receptor was obtained from a man under 40 in good health and CMV-seropositive. The CDR3 spells CASSPPPEGRGWDNEQFF. The CDR3 DNA sequence: TGTGCCAGCTCACCACCCCCGGAGGGGCGGGGTTGGGACAATGAGCAGTTCTTC.